This T cell receptor (beta chain) came from a study of Ad26.COV2.S vaccination and SARS-CoV-2 variants. Study-level background: Dosing was one shot or two shots 56 days apart.

Germline CDR1 reads MDHEN; CDR2 reads SYDVKM. V lost 8 bases and J lost 2; bases outside the gene matches: 4. The CDR3 consists of 13 residues. As to treatment: some 20 received Ad26.COV2.S at low or high dose, single or two shots; roughly five received placebo; per-sample allocation not given. On day 63 after the first injection, vaccine and placebo recipients gave samples. Libraries were prepared by immunoSEQ multiplex PCR; TCRdb keeps only in-frame clonotypes and omits some of them. The repertoire includes 400,000 to 500,000 clones, approximately 89% of them detected once, and 2.5% sits in the top ten.

This chain links TRBV28 with TRBJ1-1; 8 nucleotides align to TRBD1. The sequence came from a person between 18 and 60 years old who received the Ad26.COV2.S COVID-19 vaccine or a placebo. Sample: peripheral blood, taken in a trial of Ad26.COV2.S vaccine versus placebo. This CDR3 reads CASGQGQNTEAFF. The DNA of the CDR3 is TGTGCCAGCGGACAGGGACAAAACACTGAAGCTTTCTTT. Full variable domain (missing parts from reference TRBV28 and TRBJ1-1): DVKVTQSSRYLVKRTGEKVFLECVQDMDHENMFWYRQDPGLGLRLIYFSYDVKMKEKGDIPEGYSVSREKKERFSLILESASTNQTSMYLCASGQGQNTEAFFGQGTRLTVV.